This TCR beta chain was observed in a study of blood T cell repertoires in COVID-19. Study summary: Both acute and convalescent COVID-19 samples were obtained from the United States, Italy and Spain.

This clone was seen more than once but under ten times. Data came from immunoSEQ multiplex PCR; TCRdb stores just in-frame clones and leaves some out. The sample yields roughly 230,000 clones, approximately 86% seen once. The ends lost 6 bases at V and 0 bases at J; junction bases unmatched: 13. This CDR3 region has 17 residues. CDR1 is WSHSY, CDR2 SAAADI, per germline. Specimen: peripheral blood. The V gene is TRBV10-2, the J gene TRBJ1-2, with 7 bases fitting TRBD1. The sequence came from a woman aged 80 or older with acute or convalescent COVID-19. The CDR3 sequence: CASSKEQGTQTNYGYTF. CDR3 bases: TGCGCCAGCAGCAAAGAACAGGGGACCCAGACTAACTATGGCTACACCTTC.